This is a list of T cell receptor beta chains from one sample in a study of T cell responses to AZD1222 COVID-19 vaccine. Here immunoSEQ multiplex PCR was the method, and the copy in TCRdb shows in-frame clones only, minus some. The sample has some 250,000 clones, 94% seen once; the top ten hold 0.55%. The sample in question was peripheral blood, obtained 28 days after the second AZD1222 dose. These receptors originate from an adult who received the AZD1222 COVID-19 vaccine. Both conserved end residues are part of each CDR3. A D gene is named only where the DNA matches it firmly. The listing skips clone size in some rows; elsewhere it reads once, few, many or a size class.

clone_size | d_call | j_call | v_call | cdr3_nt | cdr3_aa
. | . | TRBJ2-7 | TRBV11-2 | TGTGCCAGTCAACGATTGGGAGAAGAAGAGCAGTACTTC | CASQRLGEEEQYF
once | . | TRBJ2-3 | TRBV29-1 | TGCAGCGTTGAAGATCCCGGGACGTCTGGCACAGATACGCAGTATTTT | CSVEDPGTSGTDTQYF
once | TRBD1 | TRBJ1-5 | TRBV19 | TGTGCCAGTAGTATGTGGACAGGGGATTTGGATAGCAATCAGCCCCAGCATTTT | CASSMWTGDLDSNQPQHF
. | TRBD2 | TRBJ2-7 | TRBV9 | TGTGCCAGCAGCGTGGGGGACTACCCCCTCGAGCAGTACTTC | CASSVGDYPLEQYF
. | TRBD2 | TRBJ2-7 | TRBV6-5 | TGTGCCAGCACTCAAACTAGCGGGGTTTCCTACGAGCAGTACTTC | CASTQTSGVSYEQYF
. | TRBD1 | TRBJ2-6 | TRBV27 | TGTGCCAGCAGCCCGGGACAGGGGGCGCTTGGGGCCAACGTCCTGACTTTC | CASSPGQGALGANVLTF
. | . | TRBJ1-2 | TRBV19 | TGTGCCAGTAGTCAACTGGTCACGGGTGAGGGGAACTATGGCTACACCTTC | CASSQLVTGEGNYGYTF
. | . | TRBJ2-2 | TRBV4-1 | TGCGCCAGCAGCCCAGGGACGTCCCCCGGGGAGCTGTTTTTT | CASSPGTSPGELFF
. | . | TRBJ2-7 | TRBV6-5 | TGTGCCAGCAGCAAAGGGACCAACTACGAGCAGTACTTC | CASSKGTNYEQYF
. | . | TRBJ1-2 | TRBV18 | TGTGCCAGCTCACCCCCTGACGGGTTAGCTAACTATGGCTACACCTTC | CASSPPDGLANYGYTF
. | . | TRBJ2-2 | TRBV19 | TGTGCCAGTAGTGCGGACCCTAGCGCCCATTCAACCGGGGAGCTGTTTTTT | CASSADPSAHSTGELFF
. | . | TRBJ1-5 | TRBV7-9 | TGTGCCAGCAGCGCCCCGGGTCGCAATCAGCCCCAGCATTTT | CASSAPGRNQPQHF
once | TRBD1 | TRBJ2-7 | TRBV5-4 | TGTGCCAGCAGCTCCCCACAGGGGGGCTCCTACGAGCAGTACTTC | CASSSPQGGSYEQYF
. | . | TRBJ2-6 | TRBV18 | TGTGCCAGCTCACCGGGAACCCCCAGCGTCCTGACTTTC | CASSPGTPSVLTF
. | TRBD2 | TRBJ2-7 | TRBV3-1/TRBV3-2 | TGTGCCAGCAGCCAAGAGAAAGGACTAGCCTACGAGCAGTACTTC | CASSQEKGLAYEQYF